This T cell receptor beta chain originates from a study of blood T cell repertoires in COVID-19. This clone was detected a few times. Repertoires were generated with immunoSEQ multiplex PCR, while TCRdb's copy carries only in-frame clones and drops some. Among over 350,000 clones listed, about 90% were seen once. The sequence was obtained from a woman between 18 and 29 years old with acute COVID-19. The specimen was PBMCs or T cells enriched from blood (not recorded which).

The DNA for the CDR3 is TGTGCCAGCAGCTTAGGCAGGGGGGATGAAAAACTGTTTTTT. It specifies CASSLGRGDEKLFF. This chain links TRBV5-4 with TRBJ1-4; 7 bases fit TRBD1. This CDR3 comprises 14 residues. V was pared by 2 bases and J by 6 bases, with 4 bases of the junction left unmatched. Germline V gives CDR1 SGHNT, CDR2 YYREEE (reference sequence).